This T cell receptor (beta chain) was found in a study of T cell changes during pregnancy in multiple sclerosis. The germline gives CDR1 SNHLY, CDR2 FYNNEI. CDR3 length: 16 amino acids. V dropped 5 bases and J dropped 4; count of bases not matched to a gene: 10. Assay: immunoSEQ multiplex PCR; the TCRdb copy retains only in-frame clones and omits some. The sample shows more than 50,000 clones, around nine tenths of them seen only once. The sequencing here drew on peripheral blood, taken before pregnancy. The J gene is TRBJ1-5, the V gene TRBV2; 8 nucleotides line up with TRBD1. The source is a female donor with multiple sclerosis, enrolled in a pregnancy study. The CDR3 protein is CASSNPGQASNQPQHF. The CDR3 bases are TGTGCCAGCAGTAACCCGGGACAGGCCTCAAATCAGCCCCAGCATTTT.